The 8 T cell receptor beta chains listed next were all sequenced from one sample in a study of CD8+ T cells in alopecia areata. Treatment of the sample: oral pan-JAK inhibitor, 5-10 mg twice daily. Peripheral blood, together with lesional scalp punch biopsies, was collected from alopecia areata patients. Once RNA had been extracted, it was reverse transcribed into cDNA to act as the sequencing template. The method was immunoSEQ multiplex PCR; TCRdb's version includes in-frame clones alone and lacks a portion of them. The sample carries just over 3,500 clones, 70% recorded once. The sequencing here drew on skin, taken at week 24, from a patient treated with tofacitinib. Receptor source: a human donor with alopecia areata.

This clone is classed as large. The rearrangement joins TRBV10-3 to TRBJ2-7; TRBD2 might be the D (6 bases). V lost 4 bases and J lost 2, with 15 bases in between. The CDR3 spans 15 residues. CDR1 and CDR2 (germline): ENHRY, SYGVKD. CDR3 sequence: CAISVGTAGTYEQYF. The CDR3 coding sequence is TGTGCCATCAGTGTCGGGACTGCTGGGACCTACGAGCAGTACTTC.

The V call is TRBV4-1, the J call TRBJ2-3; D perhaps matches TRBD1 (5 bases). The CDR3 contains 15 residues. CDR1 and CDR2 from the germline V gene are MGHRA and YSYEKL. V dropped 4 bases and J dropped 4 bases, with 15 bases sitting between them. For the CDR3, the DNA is TGCGCCAGCAGCCCCGGCGCAGGGTGGGCAGATACGCAGTATTTT. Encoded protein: CASSPGAGWADTQYF.

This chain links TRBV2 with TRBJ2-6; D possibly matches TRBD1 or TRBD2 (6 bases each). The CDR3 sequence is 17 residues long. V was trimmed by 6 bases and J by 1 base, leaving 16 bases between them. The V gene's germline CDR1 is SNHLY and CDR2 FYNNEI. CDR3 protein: CASSEAGGYSGANVLTF. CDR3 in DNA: TGTGCCAGCAGCGAGGCCGGGGGCTATTCTGGGGCCAACGTCCTGACTTTC.

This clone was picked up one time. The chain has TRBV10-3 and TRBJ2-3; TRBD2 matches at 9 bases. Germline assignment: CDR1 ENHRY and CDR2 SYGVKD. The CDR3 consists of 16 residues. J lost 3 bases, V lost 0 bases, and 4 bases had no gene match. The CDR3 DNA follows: TGTGCCATCAGTGAGTCGGCGGGGGGGATGACAGATACGCAGTATTTT. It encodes CAISESAGGMTDTQYF.

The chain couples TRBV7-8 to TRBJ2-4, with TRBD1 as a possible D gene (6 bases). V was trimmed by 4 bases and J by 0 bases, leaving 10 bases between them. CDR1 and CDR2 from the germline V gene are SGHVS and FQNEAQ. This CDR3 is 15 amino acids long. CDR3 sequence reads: CASSSYREAKNIQYF. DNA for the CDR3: TGTGCCAGCAGCTCGTACAGGGAAGCCAAAAACATTCAGTACTTC.

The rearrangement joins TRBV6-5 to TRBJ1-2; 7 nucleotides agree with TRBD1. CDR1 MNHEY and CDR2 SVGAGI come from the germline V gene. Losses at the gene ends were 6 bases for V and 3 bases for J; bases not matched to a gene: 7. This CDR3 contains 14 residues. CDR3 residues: CASRSQGLDYGYTF. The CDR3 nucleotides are TGTGCCAGCAGGTCACAGGGGCTGGACTATGGCTACACCTTC.

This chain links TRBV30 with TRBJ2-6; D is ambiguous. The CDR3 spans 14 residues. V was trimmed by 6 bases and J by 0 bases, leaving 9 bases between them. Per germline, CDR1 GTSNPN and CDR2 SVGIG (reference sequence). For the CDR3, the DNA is TGTGCCTGCCCCAGAAGCTCTGGGGCCAACGTCCTGACTTTC. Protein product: CACPRSSGANVLTF.

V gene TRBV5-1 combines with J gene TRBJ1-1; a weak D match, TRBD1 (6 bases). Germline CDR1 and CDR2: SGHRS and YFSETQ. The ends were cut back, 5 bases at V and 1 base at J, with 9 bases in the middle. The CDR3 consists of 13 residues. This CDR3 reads CASRGTQNTEAFF. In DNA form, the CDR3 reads TGCGCCAGCAGAGGGACACAGAACACTGAAGCTTTCTTT.